The sequence of this T cell receptor beta chain was determined in a study of CD8+ T cells in alopecia areata. Across the study: Each of the treated patients was given oral tofacitinib, 5 to 10 mg twice daily, for moderate-to-severe alopecia areata. Study conclusions and caveats: For patients receiving tofacitinib, scalp clonality and expanded CD8+ clones among the top 100 significantly decreased. Patients displayed less clarity in TCR sharing than mice, a finding possibly related to HLA.

Per germline, CDR1 SQVTM and CDR2 ANQGSEA. The V and J ends lost 4 bases and 7 bases, in that order; junction bases with no gene match: 6. The CDR3 has 13 residues. This clone appeared a single time. No antigen is known for it. Stated treatment: oral pan-JAK inhibitor, 5-10 mg twice daily. It was from PBMCs that CD4+ and CD8+ T cells were sorted. RNA was isolated and reverse transcribed to cDNA, the sequencing template. TCRdb keeps only in-frame clones here, not all; method: immunoSEQ multiplex PCR. This repertoire shows more than 95,000 clones, about nine tenths found once; its top ten account for roughly 10%.

The specimen comprised CD8+ T cells sorted from blood, sampled at roughly week 30, from a patient treated with tofacitinib. The TCR comes from a human donor with alopecia areata. The J gene is TRBJ2-1, the V gene TRBV29-1, with 8 bases aligning to TRBD2. Here the CDR3 reads CSVAGGDRNEQFF. The DNA for the CDR3 is TGCAGCGTTGCGGGAGGGGATAGGAATGAGCAGTTCTTC.